This TCR beta chain was identified during a study of cytomegalovirus exposure and HLA in healthy donors. With respect to this clone: The germline gene is not matched at one end of the junction; a read error may be the cause.

CDR1 is SGHRS, CDR2 YFSETQ, per germline. The CDR3 runs 14 residues. Use of 60 Vbeta and 13 Jbeta primers characterized the PCR. Assay: immunoSEQ multiplex PCR; the TCRdb copy retains only in-frame clones and omits some. This repertoire includes 90,000 to 150,000 clones. The sequenced material came from PBMCs. The V and J genes are TRBV5-1 and TRBJ2-5, with D possibly being TRBD2 (5 bases). This receptor was identified in a man aged 18 to 30 in good health and CMV-seronegative. The CDR3 bases are TGCGCCAGCAGCTTGGGTTACAAGGGAGAGTCCCAGTACTTC. It encodes CASSLGYKGESQYF.